This TCR beta chain was recovered during a study of blood T cell repertoires in COVID-19 (dated by TCRdb to about 2020). Notes on the research overall: Collaborator samples came from the United States, Italy and Spain and covered acute and convalescent phases of COVID-19. The repertoires were released in a freely available public database meant as a resource for research on the immune response to SARS-CoV-2. A de-identified subject ID, COVID-19 status, age in years and sex were almost always included in the sample metadata. Where available, HLA class I and class II types were obtained from metadata supplied by the sample provider rather than from assay-based typing. The prospective study material was composed of cDNA or gDNA derived from T cells, B-cell-depleted T cells, or PBMCs. The samples were drawn from the first 160 participants of the ongoing ImmuneRACE study and from over 950 subjects provided by 6 global collaborators. The dataset comprised deeply sampled blood TCRbeta repertoires from subjects exposed to, actively infected with, or recovered from COVID-19.

The immunoSEQ Assay, a bias-controlled multiplex PCR, was used to amplify TCRbeta CDR3 regions from genomic DNA. Concerning the study's data processing: The number of nucleated cells in each sample was estimated from the amplification of reference gene primers within the assay. To quantify the absolute abundance of each unique TCRbeta CDR3 rearrangement, sequence reads were collapsed and filtered. Productive Simpson clonality was computed per sample as the square root of Simpson's diversity index over productive rearrangements. TCRdb limited this immuneACCESS table to in-frame rearrangements with V and J called. A share of clones is missing; checked studies link under half to unresolved V genes, and the rest is unexplained. That table supplies the V and J calls and clone size; D and trimming were determined from the DNA. This sample comprises 40,000 or so clones, about 85% of them detected only once. The ten largest clones represent about 4.2% of the sample.

V is reduced by 0 bases and J by 5 bases, leaving a spacing of 17 bases between them. Taken from cysteine to phenylalanine, the CDR3 has 16 residues. Of the read, only the CDR3 DNA is kept; its 48 bases are in frame from base 1. From a lookup of the germline V gene (reference sequence), CDR1 and CDR2 are LNHNV and YYDKDF. Collaborating institutions collected whole blood in K2EDTA tubes following their own protocols. For TCRbeta analysis, collaborator samples were shipped as frozen whole blood, as isolated PBMCs, or as DNA extracted from either sample type. Findings and caveats that apply to the study as a whole: The amount of clinical and demographic metadata varied by source and participant and was provided uncurated.

To note about this clone: Its antigen target is currently unknown. There are no base qualities to consult, and no much larger clone falls within one base.

This sequence uses TRBV15 and TRBJ2-7; the D gene assignment is ambiguous. Sequenced input: peripheral blood. This TCR was sampled from a man between 60 and 75 years old with acute or convalescent COVID-19. For the CDR3, the sequence is CATSRDPLTWSNEQYF. Here is the DNA: TGTGCCACCAGCAGAGATCCCCTAACCTGGTCTAACGAGCAGTACTTC.